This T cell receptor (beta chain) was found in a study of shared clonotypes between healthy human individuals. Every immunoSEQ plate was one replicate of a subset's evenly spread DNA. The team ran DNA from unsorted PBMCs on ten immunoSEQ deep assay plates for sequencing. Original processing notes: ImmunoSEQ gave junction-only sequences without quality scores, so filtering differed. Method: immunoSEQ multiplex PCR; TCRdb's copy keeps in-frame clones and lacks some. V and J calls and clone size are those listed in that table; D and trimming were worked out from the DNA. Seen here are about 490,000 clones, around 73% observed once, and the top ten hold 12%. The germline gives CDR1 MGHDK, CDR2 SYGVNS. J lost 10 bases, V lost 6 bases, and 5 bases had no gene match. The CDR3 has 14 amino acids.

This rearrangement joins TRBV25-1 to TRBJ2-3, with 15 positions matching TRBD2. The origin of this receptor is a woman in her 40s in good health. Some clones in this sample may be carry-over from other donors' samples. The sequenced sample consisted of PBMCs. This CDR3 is CASSGLAGGPPQYF. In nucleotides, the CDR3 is TGTGCCAGCAGCGGACTAGCGGGAGGGCCCCCGCAGTATTTT.